This TCR beta chain was captured in a study of beta chain features in type 1 diabetes (dated by TCRdb to 2017 to 2018). With respect to the entire study: Patients and healthy donors did not differ in mean age, gender distribution, total cell number or subset yield. Regulatory and stem cell-like memory subsets were obtained from only 8 patients and roughly eight healthy donors, while naive and central memory subsets were obtained from all 30 or so donors. A total of roughly 98,000,000 sorted cells were examined across all samples, and a strong correlation was observed between cell number per subset and RNA yield. In the study, recently diagnosed type 1 diabetes patients and matched healthy donors were compared on the TCRB repertoires of their sorted circulating CD4+ T cell subsets.

A single peripheral blood draw of around 120 mL on average was collected from each donor into heparinised tubes. A BD FACSAria II was used to sort naive, central memory, regulatory and stem cell-like memory CD4+ T cells with a panel that included CD45RO, CCR7, CD25, CD127, CD95 and CD27. Every sorted population had a purity above 98%. Right away, PBMCs were isolated by Lymphoprep density gradient centrifugation and were stained directly, with no culture step. So that batch effects would be minimized, each experiment stained and sorted samples in pairs, pairing one healthy donor with one patient. From cysteine to phenylalanine, the CDR3 is 13 amino acids long. Only CDR3 DNA remains: 39 bases, in frame from the first base. The germline ends are 10 bases apart after V is trimmed by 2 bases and J by 6 bases. CDR1 MNHNY and CDR2 SVGAGI were looked up in the germline V gene (reference sequence). Concerning this clone: There is no known antigen for this receptor. Nothing much larger sits one base from this clone, and base qualities are not available.

Broad study findings and their caveats: Naive, central memory and regulatory TCRB repertoires appeared to be more similar among patients than among healthy donors. Patients with type 1 diabetes made fewer insertions and deleted more nucleotides at VDJ recombination sites, implying thymic rearrangement abnormalities. Because the HLA sub-analyses included only small numbers of individuals, any influence of HLA type on TCRB rearrangement was left unresolved. Sequencing cDNA rather than genomic DNA could over-represent highly expressing activated cells, although activation and CD3 levels did not differ between groups. Type 1 diabetes patients showed a moderate but significant shortening of TCRB CDR3 length in all four CD4+ subsets. Shorter templates might have been favored by PCR, but patient and control samples were amplified and corrected together, so both groups would have been affected equally by any skew.

All of the isolated RNA was reverse transcribed with the High Capacity cDNA Reverse Transcription Kit, so expressed TCRB transcripts were sequenced. Naive, central memory and regulatory T cell samples underwent deep immunoSEQ sequencing, averaging about 3.5 million total reads per sample. Sorted cells were lysed in RLT buffer and RNA was extracted with DNase-treated RNeasy Micro or Mini kits, depending on cell number. Each cell subset was processed on its own to prevent cross-contamination, while patient and healthy donor samples were processed together. The immunoSEQ multiplex PCR was used to amplify TCRB sequences from cDNA, generating 87-bp fragments that spanned the CDR3 region. The amplicons were sequenced using the Illumina HiSeq platform. In the original analysis: Synthetic template baselines were used to correct PCR bias computationally, reads within Hamming distance 2 were collapsed, and singletons that could not be merged were discarded. By aligning reads against IMGT, V, D and J genes, CDR3 length, and insertions or deletions at six rearrangement sites were assigned. Within each subset, clonotype counts were normalized to the number of sorted cells before true diversity and Gini coefficients were calculated with the tcR R package. Repertoire sharing was quantified using the overlap coefficient calculated on TCRB nucleotide sequences. Out-of-frame TCRB sequences from naive cells were analyzed to stand in for the pre-selection repertoire. TCRdb carries this immuneACCESS record with in-frame sequences only. Its versions omit some clonotypes, under half of them owing to an unresolved V gene in the studies checked, with the rest unexplained. That table furnishes V, J and clone size, whereas the DNA furnished D and trimming. The sample yields 350,000 to 400,000 clones; more than 12% were counted once. 0.019% of the sample lies in the top ten.

Sequencing was done on a sample of naive CD4+ T cells from blood. What the cell subset or site label conveys for this sample: true naive CD4+ T cells. The chain is made from TRBV6-6 and TRBJ1-2; no D gene can be assigned with confidence. The sequence derives from a woman in her late teens or twenties in good health. The CDR3 region: CASSYDDIHGYTF. The DNA sequence is as follows: TGTGCCAGCAGTTACGACGACATCCATGGCTACACCTTC.